This T cell receptor beta chain was sequenced during a study of PD-1 blockade in mismatch repair-deficient tumors. Some clones are missing from TCRdb's copy, which holds only in-frame ones; the method was immunoSEQ multiplex PCR. The sample records over 30,000 clones, approximately 84% being singletons. Trimming removed 6 bases from V and 0 bases from J; junction bases left unmatched: 3. The CDR3 covers 15 residues. CDR1 is SEHNR and CDR2 is FQNEAQ in the germline V gene (reference sequence). Regarding the study as a whole: After pembrolizumab, tumor-resident clones rose rapidly, then generally contracted before radiologic responses.

Note on this clone: Its antigen is as yet unknown.

This receptor was obtained from an adult with mismatch repair-deficient cancer. This chain links TRBV7-9 with TRBJ2-1; 9 bases align to TRBD2. The material was PBMCs, obtained less than 7 weeks after starting pembrolizumab. The CDR3 sequence is CASRISGSSYNEQFF. CDR3 nucleotide sequence: TGTGCCAGCAGGATTAGCGGGAGCTCCTACAATGAGCAGTTCTTC. The full variable domain, in which reference TRBV7-9 and TRBJ2-1 provide the parts outside the CDR3, is DTGVSQNPRHKITKRGQNVTFRCDPISEHNRLYWYRQTLGQGPEFLTYFQNEAQLEKSRLLSDRFSAERPKGSFSTLEIQRTEQGDSAMYLCASRISGSSYNEQFFGPGTRLTVL.